The source of this T cell receptor beta chain is a study of shared clonotypes between healthy human individuals. Clones were read by immunoSEQ multiplex PCR, and TCRdb kept only the in-frame ones, dropping some. The table includes some 1.4 million clones, roughly 95% detected once. The CDR3 runs 14 residues. The J gene is TRBJ2-1, the V gene TRBV21-1; the table gives TRBD1 as D, unverified against the DNA. TRBV21-1 is described as a pseudogene. The TCR sequence derives from a man aged 30-40 years in good health. Sequenced material: naive CD4+ T cells sorted from blood. Subset denoted: CD45RA+ positively selected. CDR3 residues: CASSNRDSANEQFF. The CDR3 DNA is TGTGCCAGCAGCAACAGGGACAGCGCCAATGAGCAGTTCTTC.